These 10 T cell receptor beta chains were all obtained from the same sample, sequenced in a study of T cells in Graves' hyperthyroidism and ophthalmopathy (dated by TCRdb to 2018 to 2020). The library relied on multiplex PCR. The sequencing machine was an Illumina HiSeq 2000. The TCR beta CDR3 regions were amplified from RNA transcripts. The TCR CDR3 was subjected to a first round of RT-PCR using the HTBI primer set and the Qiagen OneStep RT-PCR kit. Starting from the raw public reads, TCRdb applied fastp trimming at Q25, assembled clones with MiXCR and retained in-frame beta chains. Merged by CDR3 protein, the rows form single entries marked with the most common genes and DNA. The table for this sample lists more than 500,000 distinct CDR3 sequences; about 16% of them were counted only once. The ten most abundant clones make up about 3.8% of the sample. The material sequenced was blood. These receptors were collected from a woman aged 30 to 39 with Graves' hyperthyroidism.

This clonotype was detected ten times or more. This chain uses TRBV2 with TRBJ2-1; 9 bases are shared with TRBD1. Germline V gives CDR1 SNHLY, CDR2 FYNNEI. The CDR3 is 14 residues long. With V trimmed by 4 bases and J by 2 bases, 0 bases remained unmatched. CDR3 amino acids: CASSGQGAYNEQFF. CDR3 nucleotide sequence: TGTGCCAGCAGTGGACAGGGGGCCTACAATGAGCAGTTCTTC.

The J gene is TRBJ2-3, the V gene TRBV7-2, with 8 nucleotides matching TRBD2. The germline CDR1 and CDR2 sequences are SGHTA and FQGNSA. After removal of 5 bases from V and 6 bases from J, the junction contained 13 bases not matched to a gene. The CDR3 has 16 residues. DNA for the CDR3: TGTGCCAGCAGCCCCACTAGAGCGGGAGTTACCGATACGCAGTATTTT. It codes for CASSPTRAGVTDTQYF.

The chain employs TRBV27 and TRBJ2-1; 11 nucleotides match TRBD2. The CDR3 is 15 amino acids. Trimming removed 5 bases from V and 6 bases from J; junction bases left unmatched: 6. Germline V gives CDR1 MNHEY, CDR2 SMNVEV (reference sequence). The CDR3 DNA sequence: TGTGCCAGCAGTCCGATCACTAGCGGGAGCAATGAGCAGTTCTTC. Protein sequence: CASSPITSGSNEQFF.

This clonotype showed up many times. The DNA of the CDR3 is TGTGCCAGCAGCCCCAGTTCTGGCGGATCCTACAATGAGCAGTTCTTC. It yields the protein CASSPSSGGSYNEQFF. This chain connects TRBV12-3 or TRBV12-4 to TRBJ2-1; D unclear. V was clipped by 6 bases and J by 1 base, with 16 bases between them. CDR3 length: 16 amino acids.

The CDR3 reads CASSLRGLAATGELFF. Here the CDR3 DNA reads TGTGCCAGCAGCCTTCGAGGACTAGCGGCAACCGGGGAGCTGTTTTTT. V usage is TRBV3-1 and J usage is TRBJ2-2; 10 positions match TRBD2. The CDR3 consists of 16 residues. V lost 4 bases to trimming and J lost 5 bases; unmatched junction nucleotides: 7. In germline, CDR1 is LGHDT, CDR2 YNNKEL (reference sequence).

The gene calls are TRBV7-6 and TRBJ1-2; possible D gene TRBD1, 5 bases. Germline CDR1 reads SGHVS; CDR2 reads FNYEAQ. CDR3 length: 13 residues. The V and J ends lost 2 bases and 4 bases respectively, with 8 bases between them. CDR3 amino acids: CASSLFGTYGYTF. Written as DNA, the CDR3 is TGTGCCAGCAGCTTATTCGGGACCTATGGCTACACCTTC.

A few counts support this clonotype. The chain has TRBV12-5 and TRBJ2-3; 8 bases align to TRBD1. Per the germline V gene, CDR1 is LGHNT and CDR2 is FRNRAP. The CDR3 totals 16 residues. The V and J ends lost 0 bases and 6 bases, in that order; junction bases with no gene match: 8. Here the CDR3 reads CASGLVRGQGADTQYF. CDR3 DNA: TGTGCTAGTGGTTTGGTACGGGGTCAGGGGGCGGATACGCAGTATTTT.

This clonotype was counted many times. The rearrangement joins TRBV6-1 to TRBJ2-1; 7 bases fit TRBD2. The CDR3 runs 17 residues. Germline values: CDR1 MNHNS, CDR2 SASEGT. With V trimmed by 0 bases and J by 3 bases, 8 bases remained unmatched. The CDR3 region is CASSEARGGSRYNEQFF. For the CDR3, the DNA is TGTGCCAGCAGTGAAGCTAGGGGCGGGAGCCGCTACAATGAGCAGTTCTTC.

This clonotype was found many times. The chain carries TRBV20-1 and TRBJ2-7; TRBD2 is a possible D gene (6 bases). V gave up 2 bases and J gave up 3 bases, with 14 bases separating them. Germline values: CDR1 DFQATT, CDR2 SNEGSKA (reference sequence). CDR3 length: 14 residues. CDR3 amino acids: CSARIPGAGYEQYF. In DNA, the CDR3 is TGCAGTGCTAGAATCCCGGGAGCTGGCTACGAGCAGTACTTC.

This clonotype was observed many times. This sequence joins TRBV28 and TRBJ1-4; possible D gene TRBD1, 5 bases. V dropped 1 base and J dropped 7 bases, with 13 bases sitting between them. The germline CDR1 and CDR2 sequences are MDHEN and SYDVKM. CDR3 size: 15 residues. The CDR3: CASSLFREIGEKLFF. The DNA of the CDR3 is TGTGCCAGCAGTTTATTCAGGGAGATAGGTGAAAAACTGTTTTTT.